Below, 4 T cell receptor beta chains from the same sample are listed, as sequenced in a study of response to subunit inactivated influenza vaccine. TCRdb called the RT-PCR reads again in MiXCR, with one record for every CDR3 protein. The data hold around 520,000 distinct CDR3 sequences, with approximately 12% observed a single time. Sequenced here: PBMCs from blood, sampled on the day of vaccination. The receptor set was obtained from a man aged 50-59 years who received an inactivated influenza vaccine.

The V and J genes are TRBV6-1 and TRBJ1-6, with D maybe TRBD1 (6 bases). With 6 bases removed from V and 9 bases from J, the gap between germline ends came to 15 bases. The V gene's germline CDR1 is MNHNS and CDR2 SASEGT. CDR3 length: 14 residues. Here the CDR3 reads CASSATGSRSPLHF. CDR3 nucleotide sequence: TGTGCCAGCAGCGCGACAGGCTCCCGTTCACCCCTCCACTTT.

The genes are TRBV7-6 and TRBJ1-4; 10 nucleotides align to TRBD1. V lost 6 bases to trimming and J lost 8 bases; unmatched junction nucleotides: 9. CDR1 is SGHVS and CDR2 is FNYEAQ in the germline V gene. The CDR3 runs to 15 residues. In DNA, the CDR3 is TGTGCCAGCAGGCAGCGGGGACAGGGGTTCGAAAAACTGTTTTTT. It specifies CASRQRGQGFEKLFF.

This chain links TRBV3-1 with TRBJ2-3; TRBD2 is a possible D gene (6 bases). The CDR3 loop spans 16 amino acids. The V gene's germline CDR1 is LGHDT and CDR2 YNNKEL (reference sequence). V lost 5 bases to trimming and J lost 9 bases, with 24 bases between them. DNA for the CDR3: TGTGCCAGCAGCGAACGCGGGATAAGTCCACTCGGAACGCAGTATTTT. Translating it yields CASSERGISPLGTQYF.

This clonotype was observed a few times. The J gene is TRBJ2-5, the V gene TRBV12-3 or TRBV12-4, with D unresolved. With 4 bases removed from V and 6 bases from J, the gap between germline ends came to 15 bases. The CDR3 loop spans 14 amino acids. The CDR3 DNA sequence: TGTGCCAGCAGTTCTCAGTCCCAAGGGAAGACCCAGTACTTC. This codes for CASSSQSQGKTQYF.